This T cell receptor (beta chain) originates from a study of blood T cell repertoires in COVID-19. Study-level information: Samples taken during acute and convalescent COVID-19 were collected in the United States, Italy and Spain. The cDNA or gDNA used as material had been derived from T cells, B-cell-depleted T cells, or PBMCs.

Original processing methods: Amplification of reference gene primers was used by the study to estimate nucleated cell counts. The repertoire was sequenced with immunoSEQ multiplex PCR; TCRdb's copy has only in-frame clones and lacks some. The V and J calls and the clone size are those of that table, but D and trimming were determined from the DNA. The sample includes around 200,000 clones, roughly nine tenths of them seen just once. This clonotype originated in a middle-aged man with acute or convalescent COVID-19. Sequencing was done on a sample of peripheral blood.

For the CDR3, the DNA is TGTGCCAGCAGTGAAGGGCTCCAGCATTTT. Translating gives CASSEGLQHF. The genes are TRBV6-1 and TRBJ1-5, with D unresolved. CDR1 MNHNS and CDR2 SASEGT come from the germline V gene. CDR3 length: 10 amino acids. Between the trimmed V and J ends, which lost 1 base and 12 bases, there was a span of 4 bases.